The clone carrying this TCR beta chain appeared a few times. Antigen unknown. The source of the sample is a study of T cells in Graves' hyperthyroidism and ophthalmopathy. Out of approximately 10 ml of fresh peripheral blood came the PBMCs. Amplification yielded TCR beta CDR3 regions, with RNA transcripts as the source. A set of HTBI primers served as the primers for a first-round RT-PCR of the TCR CDR3. TCRdb re-derived calls from the multiplex PCR reads in MiXCR, one entry per CDR3 protein. This repertoire shows 550,000 to 850,000 distinct CDR3 sequences, around 19% found once; its top ten account for approximately 15%. Findings of the study overall: Most expanded thyroid clonotypes above 0.001 recurred in blood. A model built on 13 V-J features separated ophthalmopathy from stable hyperthyroidism.

The source material was blood. The receptor's source is a woman aged 45-59 years with Graves' hyperthyroidism that later progressed to Graves' ophthalmopathy.

CDR3 in DNA: TGCGCCAGCAGCCAAAGTGGGGCAGGAGGGCGCAATTCACCCCTCCACTTT. Translated, it gives CASSQSGAGGRNSPLHF. The chain carries TRBV4-1 and TRBJ1-6, with D perhaps TRBD1 (5 bases). The CDR3 loop spans 17 amino acids. Trimming removed 2 bases from V and 7 bases from J, with 18 bases in between. Germline loops: CDR1 MGHRA, CDR2 YSYEKL.